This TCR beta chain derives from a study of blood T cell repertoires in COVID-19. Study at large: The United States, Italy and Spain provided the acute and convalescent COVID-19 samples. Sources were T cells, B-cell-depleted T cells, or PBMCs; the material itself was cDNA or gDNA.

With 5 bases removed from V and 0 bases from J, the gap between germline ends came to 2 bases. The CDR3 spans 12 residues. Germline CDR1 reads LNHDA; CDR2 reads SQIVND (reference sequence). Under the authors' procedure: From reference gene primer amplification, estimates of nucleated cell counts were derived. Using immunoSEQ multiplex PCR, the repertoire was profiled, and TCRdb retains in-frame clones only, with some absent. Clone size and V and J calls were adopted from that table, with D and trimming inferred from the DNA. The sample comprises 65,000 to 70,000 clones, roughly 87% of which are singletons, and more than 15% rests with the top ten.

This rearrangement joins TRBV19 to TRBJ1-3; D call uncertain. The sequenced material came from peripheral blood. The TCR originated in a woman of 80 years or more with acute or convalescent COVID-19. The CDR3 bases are TGTGCCAGTAGTTACTCTGGAAACACCATATATTTT. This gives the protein CASSYSGNTIYF.